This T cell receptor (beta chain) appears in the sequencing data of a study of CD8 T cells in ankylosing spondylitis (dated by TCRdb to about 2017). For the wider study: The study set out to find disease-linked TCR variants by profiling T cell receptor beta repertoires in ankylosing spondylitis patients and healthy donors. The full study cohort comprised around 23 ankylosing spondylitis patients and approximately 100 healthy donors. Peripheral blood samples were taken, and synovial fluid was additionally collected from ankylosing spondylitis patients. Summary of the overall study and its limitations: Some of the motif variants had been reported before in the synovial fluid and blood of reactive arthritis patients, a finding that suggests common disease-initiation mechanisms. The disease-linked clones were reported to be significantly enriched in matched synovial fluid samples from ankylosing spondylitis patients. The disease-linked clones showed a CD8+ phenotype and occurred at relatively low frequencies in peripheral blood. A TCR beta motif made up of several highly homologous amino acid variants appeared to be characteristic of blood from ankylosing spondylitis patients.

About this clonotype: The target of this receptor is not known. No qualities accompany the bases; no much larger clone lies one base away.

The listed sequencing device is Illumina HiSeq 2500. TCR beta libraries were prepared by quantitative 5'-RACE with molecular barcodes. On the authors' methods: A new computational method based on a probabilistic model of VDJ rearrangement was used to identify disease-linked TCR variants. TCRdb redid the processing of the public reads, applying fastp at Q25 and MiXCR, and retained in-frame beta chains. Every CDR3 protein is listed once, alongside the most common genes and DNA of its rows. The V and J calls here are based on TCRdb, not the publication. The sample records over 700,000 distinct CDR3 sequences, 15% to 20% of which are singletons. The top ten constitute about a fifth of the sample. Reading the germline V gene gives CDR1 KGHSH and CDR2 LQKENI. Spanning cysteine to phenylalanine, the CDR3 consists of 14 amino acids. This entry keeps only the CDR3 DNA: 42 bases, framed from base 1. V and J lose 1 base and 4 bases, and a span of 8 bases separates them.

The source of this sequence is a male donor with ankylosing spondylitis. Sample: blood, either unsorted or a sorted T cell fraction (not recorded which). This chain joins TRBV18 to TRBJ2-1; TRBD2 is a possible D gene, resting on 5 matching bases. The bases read TGTGCCAGCTCACCACAACGGGGTTACAATGAGCAGTTCTTC. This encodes CASSPQRGYNEQFF.